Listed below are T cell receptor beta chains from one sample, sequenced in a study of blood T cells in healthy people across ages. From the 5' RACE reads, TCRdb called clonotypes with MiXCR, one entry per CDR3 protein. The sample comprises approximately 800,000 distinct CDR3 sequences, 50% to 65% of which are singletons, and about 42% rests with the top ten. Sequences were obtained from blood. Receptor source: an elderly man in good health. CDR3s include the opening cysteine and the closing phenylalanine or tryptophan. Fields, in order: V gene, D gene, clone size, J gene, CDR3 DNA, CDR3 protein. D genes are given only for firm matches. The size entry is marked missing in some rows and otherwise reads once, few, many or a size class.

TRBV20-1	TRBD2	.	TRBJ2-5	TGCAGTGCCCCGGCTCCGGGACTAGCGGGAACGGAGACCCAGTACTTC	CSAPAPGLAGTETQYF
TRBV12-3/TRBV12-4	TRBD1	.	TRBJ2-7	TGTGCCAGCAGTAATCAACAGGGGGCGGGTTACGAGCAGTACTTC	CASSNQQGAGYEQYF
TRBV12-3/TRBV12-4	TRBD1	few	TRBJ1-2	TGTGCCAGCAGTTTATCAGGGGGTGAAGGTGGCTACACCTTC	CASSLSGGEGGYTF
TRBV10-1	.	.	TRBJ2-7	TGCGCCAGCGCAAAGGGGGTATCCTACGAGCAGTACTTC	CASAKGVSYEQYF
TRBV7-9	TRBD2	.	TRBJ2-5	TGTGCCAGCAGCTCTAGCGGGAGTGATGAGCAGTACTTC	CASSSSGSDEQYF
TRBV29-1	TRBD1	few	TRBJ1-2	TGCAGCGTTGAGGACAGGGCCTCTAACTATGGCTACACCTTC	CSVEDRASNYGYTF
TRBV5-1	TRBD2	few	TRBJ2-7	TGCGCCAGCAGCAGACCGACTAGCGGGAGGTACGAGCAGTACTTC	CASSRPTSGRYEQYF
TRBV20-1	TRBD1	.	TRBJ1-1	TGCAGTGCCGGGGCTGGGACAGGGGTGATCACTGAAGCTTTCTTT	CSAGAGTGVITEAFF
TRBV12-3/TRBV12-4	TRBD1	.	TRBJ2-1	TGTGCCAGCGGTCCCGGGACAGCACTCAATGAGCAGTTCTTC	CASGPGTALNEQFF
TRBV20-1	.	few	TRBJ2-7	TGCAGTGCTTTGGGCCTGGGACTTCGCGAGCAGTACTTC	CSALGLGLREQYF
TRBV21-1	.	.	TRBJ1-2	TGTGCCAGCAGCTCCGGGCGCCAGGCAGATGGCTACACCTTC	CASSSGRQADGYTF
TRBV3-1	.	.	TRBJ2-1	TGTGCCAGCAGCCAAGATCGGCAAGCGCCTGAGCAGTTCTTC	CASSQDRQAPEQFF
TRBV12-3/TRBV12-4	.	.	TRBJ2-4	TGTGCCAGCAGTTCCCCGGGTGGGTTGGCCGGGAACATTCAGTACTTC	CASSSPGGLAGNIQYF
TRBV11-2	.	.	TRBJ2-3	TGTGCCAGCACCTGGCTTGGGGGCACAGATACGCAGTATTTT	CASTWLGGTDTQYF
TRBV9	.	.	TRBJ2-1	TGTGCCAGCAGCGTAGCTACGCGAACCGGGGGTGAGCAGTTCTTC	CASSVATRTGGEQFF
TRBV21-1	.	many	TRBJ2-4	TGTGCCAGCAGCTCCCGCCACGGACAGGGAAGATGTGGCAAAAACATTCAGTACTTC	CASSSRHGQGRCGKNIQYF
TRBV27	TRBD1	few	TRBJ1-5	TGTGCCAGCAGTTTAATACAGGGGCCCAATCAGCCCCAGCATTTT	CASSLIQGPNQPQHF
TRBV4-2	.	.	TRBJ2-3	TGTGCCAGCAGCCAGGGTATGGGAGATACGCAGTATTTT	CASSQGMGDTQYF
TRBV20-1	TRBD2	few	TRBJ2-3	TGCAGTGCTAGATCTCAAACTAGCGGGAGAACAGATACGCAGTATTTT	CSARSQTSGRTDTQYF
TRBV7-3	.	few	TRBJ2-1	TGTGCCAGCAGCCCGGGGGAGGCGGAAAATGAGCAGTTCTTC	CASSPGEAENEQFF
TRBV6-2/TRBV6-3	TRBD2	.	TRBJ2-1	TGTGCCAGCACCGGGGTGGGACTAGCGCTCAATGAGCAGTTCTTC	CASTGVGLALNEQFF
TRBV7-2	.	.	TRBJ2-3	TGTGCCAGCAGCTTCCAGGGGTTCACAGATACGCAGTATTTT	CASSFQGFTDTQYF
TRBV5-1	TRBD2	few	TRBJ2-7	TGCGCCAGCAGCTTGGGGACTAGTAGGAGTCAGCCCTACGAGCAGTACTTC	CASSLGTSRSQPYEQYF
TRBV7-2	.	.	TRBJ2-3	TGTGCCAGCAACGGGGGACTTACAGATACGCAGTATTTT	CASNGGLTDTQYF
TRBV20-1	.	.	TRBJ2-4	TGCAGTGCTAGAGATGCGGCAGCCAAAAACATTCAGTACTTC	CSARDAAAKNIQYF
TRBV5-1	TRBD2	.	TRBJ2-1	TGCGCCAGCAGCTTAGCGGGAGGGAGCCATGAGCAGTTCTTC	CASSLAGGSHEQFF
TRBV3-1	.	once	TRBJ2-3	TGTGCCAGCAGCTCCGGGGCGGAGCACAGAGACGCGTATTTT	CASSSGAEHRDAYF
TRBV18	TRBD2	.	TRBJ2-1	TGTGCCAGCTCACGAACACGGGAGGGCCCCTACAATGAGCAGTTCTTC	CASSRTREGPYNEQFF
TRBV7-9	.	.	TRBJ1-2	TGTGCCAGCAGCCCAGGGTTTGGCTATGGCTACACCTTC	CASSPGFGYGYTF
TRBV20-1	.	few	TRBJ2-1	TGCAGTGCCAGACCCCGGGACCTACTATTTGAGCAGTTCTTC	CSARPRDLLFEQFF
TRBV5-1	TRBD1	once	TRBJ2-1	TGCGCCAGCAGCACGACAGGGACGTCCTACAATGAGCAGTTCTTC	CASSTTGTSYNEQFF
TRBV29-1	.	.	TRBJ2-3	TGCAGCGGGACACAAAGCCTCACAGATACGCAGTATTTT	CSGTQSLTDTQYF
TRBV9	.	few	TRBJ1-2	TGTGCCACCACTCCCGGGCAGGACTATGGCTACACCTTC	CATTPGQDYGYTF
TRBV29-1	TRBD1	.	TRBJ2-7	TGCAGCGTTGTGTCGGACAGGGGGCACGAGCAGTACTTC	CSVVSDRGHEQYF
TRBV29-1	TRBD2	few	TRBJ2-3	TGCAGCGTCCTAGCGGGAGGGGGAGATACGCAGTATTTT	CSVLAGGGDTQYF
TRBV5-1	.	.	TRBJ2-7	TGCGCCAGCAGCGTAATTTCTGGTTCCTACGAGCAGTACTTC	CASSVISGSYEQYF
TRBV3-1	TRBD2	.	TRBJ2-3	TGTGCCAGCTCCCAGGGCGGGAGGGGGACAGATACGCAGTATTTT	CASSQGGRGTDTQYF
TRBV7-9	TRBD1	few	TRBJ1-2	TGTGCCAGCGGATCGACAGGGAGGGAGGAGGGCTACACCTTC	CASGSTGREEGYTF
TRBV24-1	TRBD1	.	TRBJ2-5	TGTGCCACCAGTGATTTCGGGGTTGCGGACAGGGGGCAGGAGACCCAGTACTTC	CATSDFGVADRGQETQYF
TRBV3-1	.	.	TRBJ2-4	TGTGCCAGCAGCCCAGCCTTGGGTGGAAACATTCAGTACTTC	CASSPALGGNIQYF
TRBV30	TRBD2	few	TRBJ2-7	TGTGCCTGGAGTACTTTCGCGGGAGCCCCCTACGAGCAGTACTTC	CAWSTFAGAPYEQYF
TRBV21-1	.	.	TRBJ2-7	TGTGCCAGGTTCCTACTAGCGGAACCCTCCTACGAGCAGTACTTC	CARFLLAEPSYEQYF
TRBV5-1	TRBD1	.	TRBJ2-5	TGCGCCAGCAGCTTGGCGGCAGGGGGCGTAGAGACCCAGTACTTC	CASSLAAGGVETQYF
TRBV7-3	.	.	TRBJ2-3	TGTGCCAGCAGCTTAGACGGTGCCAGGGATACGCAGTATTTT	CASSLDGARDTQYF
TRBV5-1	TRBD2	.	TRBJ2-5	TGCGCCAGCAGCTTGGGTGGTCCGGCTGGCGGGAGGACGGAGACCCAGTACTTC	CASSLGGPAGGRTETQYF
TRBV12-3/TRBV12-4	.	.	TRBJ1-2	TGTGCCAGCAGCCCACAGTTATATGGCTACACCTTC	CASSPQLYGYTF
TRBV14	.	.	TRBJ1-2	TGTGCCAGCAGCCCCGGTTCCGGGGATGGCTACACCTTC	CASSPGSGDGYTF
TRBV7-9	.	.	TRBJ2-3	TGTGCCAGCAGCCCCGGGGGCGCTAGCGCAGATACGCAGTATTTT	CASSPGGASADTQYF